A selection of T cell receptor beta chains follows, all from one sample in a study of blood T cell repertoires in COVID-19. Measured with immunoSEQ multiplex PCR; TCRdb has only the in-frame clones, and not every one. The data contain some 250,000 clones, 75% to 90% of them seen just once; the ten biggest clones take up roughly 2%. The sample taken for sequencing was peripheral blood. These receptors were taken from a man aged 25-45 years with active or convalescent COVID-19. Both conserved end residues are part of each CDR3. D genes are given only for firm matches. Some rows have no size entry. The others give once, few or many, or a class for an expanded clone.

>TRBJ2-1|TRBD1|NA|TRBV11-3
TGTGCCAGCAGCGGGGACAGAGGCAACAACAATGAGCAGTTCTTC
CASSGDRGNNNEQFF
>TRBJ2-3|NA|NA|TRBV7-9
TGTGCCAGCAGCCGGGGAAAAGGCGGGGAAACAGATACGCAGTATTTT
CASSRGKGGETDTQYF
>TRBJ2-5|TRBD2|NA|TRBV7-9
TGTGCCAGCAGCTTAGCGCTAGCGGGGGGGCGTGAGACCCAGTACTTC
CASSLALAGGRETQYF
>TRBJ1-6|NA|NA|TRBV6-6
TGTGCCAGCATCCCCAGCTCCTATAATTCACCCCTCCACTTT
CASIPSSYNSPLHF
>TRBJ1-1|NA|NA|TRBV9
TGTGCCAGCAGCCCTCACGGGGAGGCTTATGGGGCTTTCTTT
CASSPHGEAYGAFF
>TRBJ1-5|TRBD1|NA|TRBV19
TGTGCCAGTACCGCGGGACAGGGCCATCAGCCCCAGCATTTT
CASTAGQGHQPQHF
>TRBJ1-5|TRBD1|NA|TRBV28
TGTGCCAGCAGTAAGAGGACAGGGTTTCTTCAGCCCCAGCATTTT
CASSKRTGFLQPQHF
>TRBJ2-7|NA|NA|TRBV2
TGTGCCAGCATTAAGAGCTCCTACGAGCAGTACTTC
CASIKSSYEQYF
>TRBJ1-6|NA|NA|TRBV7-9
TGTGCCAGCACCCTCGGCCAGGTTAATTCACCCCTCCACTTT
CASTLGQVNSPLHF
>TRBJ1-2|TRBD1|NA|TRBV5-8
TGTGCCAGCAGCCTAACAGGGGTCCGGTATGGCTACACCTTC
CASSLTGVRYGYTF
>TRBJ2-7|TRBD1|NA|TRBV30
TGTGCCTGGAGAACTCCGGGACAGATCTACGAGCAGTACTTC
CAWRTPGQIYEQYF
>TRBJ2-3|NA|NA|TRBV6-5
TGTGCCAGCAGTCCCCTTGGCACAGATACGCAGTATTTT
CASSPLGTDTQYF
>TRBJ1-1|TRBD1|NA|TRBV7-2
TGTGCCAGCAGCCTCGGTACCGGGACAGCAAACACTGAAGCTTTCTTT
CASSLGTGTANTEAFF
>TRBJ1-2|NA|NA|TRBV6-5
TGTGCCAGCAGTTACTCGAATCAGGCGGGGGGCTACACCTTC
CASSYSNQAGGYTF
>TRBJ1-2|TRBD1|NA|TRBV29-1
TGCAGCGTATTTTTGACAGGGAGAGATGGCTACACCTTC
CSVFLTGRDGYTF
>TRBJ2-5|NA|NA|TRBV11-2
TGTGCCAGCAGCCCCGGACACAAAGAGACCCAGTACTTC
CASSPGHKETQYF
>TRBJ1-4|TRBD1|NA|TRBV7-9
TGTGCCAGCAGCCATACAGGGGTGATTACAACTAATGAAAAACTGTTTTTT
CASSHTGVITTNEKLFF
>TRBJ1-5|NA|NA|TRBV6-5
TGTGCCAGCAGTTACTCGGCAGGCACCAGCAATCAGCCCCAGCATTTT
CASSYSAGTSNQPQHF
>TRBJ1-6|TRBD1|NA|TRBV6-6
TGTGCCAGCAGTAAGGGACAGGGTGGTAATTCACCCCTCCACTTT
CASSKGQGGNSPLHF
>TRBJ1-2|NA|NA|TRBV9
TGTGCCAGCAGCGTAGTGGACACCATTGACTATGGCTACACCTTC
CASSVVDTIDYGYTF
>TRBJ2-3|NA|NA|TRBV5-5
TGTGCCAGCAGCACTTTGACAGATCCTTACTTCACAGATACGCAGTATTTT
CASSTLTDPYFTDTQYF
>TRBJ1-5|NA|NA|TRBV11-2
TGTGCCAGCAGCTCCGATTTGAGTCAGCCCCAGCATTTT
CASSSDLSQPQHF
>TRBJ1-1|NA|NA|TRBV27
TGTGCCAGCAGTATAAGACCAGGGGCTCCCTCCAGGGCTTTCTTT
CASSIRPGAPSRAFF
>TRBJ1-4|TRBD1|NA|TRBV3-1/TRBV3-2
TGTGCCAGCAGCCAAGTCCCAAACAGGGGAATTAATGAAAAACTGTTTTTT
CASSQVPNRGINEKLFF
>TRBJ1-2|NA|NA|TRBV19
TGTGCCAGTAGTATAGAGGGCGTGAGTGGCTACACCTTC
CASSIEGVSGYTF
>TRBJ2-7|NA|NA|TRBV3-1/TRBV3-2
TGTGCCAGCAACCGCGACAGGTACTTCTCCTACGAGCAGTACTTC
CASNRDRYFSYEQYF
>TRBJ2-7|TRBD1|NA|TRBV28
TGTGCCAGCAGTGTAAGGGGGCCAGATCGGTACTTC
CASSVRGPDRYF
>TRBJ2-7|NA|few|TRBV27
TGTGCCAGCAGGCGGGACGTTGGGGGCTACGAGCAGTACTTC
CASRRDVGGYEQYF
>TRBJ1-5|NA|NA|TRBV7-9
TGTGCCAGCAGCTTAGATTTAGAGTATAGCAATCAGCCCCAGCATTTT
CASSLDLEYSNQPQHF
>TRBJ1-4|NA|NA|TRBV2
TGTGCCAGCAGTGAGTTCGGCCGGGGAGCAACTAATGAAAAACTGTTTTTT
CASSEFGRGATNEKLFF
>TRBJ1-5|NA|once|TRBV9
TGTGCCAGCAGCGCAGGGTCGGTACGGCAGCCCCAGCATTTT
CASSAGSVRQPQHF
>TRBJ1-5|TRBD1|few|TRBV11-2
TGTGCCAGCAGCCACGGGACAGGGTATGGCAATCAGCCCCAGCATTTT
CASSHGTGYGNQPQHF
>TRBJ2-7|TRBD1|NA|TRBV29-1
TGCAGCGCTGGGGACAGGGGCTTGGGTGAGCAGTACTTC
CSAGDRGLGEQYF
>TRBJ2-7|NA|few|TRBV30
TGTGCCTGGCAGGTTTCCTACGAGCAGTACTTC
CAWQVSYEQYF
>TRBJ2-1|NA|NA|TRBV6-5
TGTGCCAGCAGTTACTCTGGGGGCAGATACAATGAGCAGTTCTTC
CASSYSGGRYNEQFF
>TRBJ1-4|TRBD1|NA|TRBV10-3
TGTGCCACCGGGACAGGGGTGGAAAAACTGTTTTTT
CATGTGVEKLFF
>TRBJ1-2|TRBD1|NA|TRBV5-8
TGTGCCAGCAGCTTGGACGGGACAGGCTACTATGGCTACACCTTC
CASSLDGTGYYGYTF
>TRBJ2-7|TRBD1|NA|TRBV5-4
TGTGCCAGCAGCTCACGACGGGACAGGGGACGCTACGAGCAGTACTTC
CASSSRRDRGRYEQYF
>TRBJ2-3|TRBD2|few|TRBV5-5
TGTGCCAGCAGCTGGCAATTAGCGGGGCAGTTGGATACGCAGTATTTT
CASSWQLAGQLDTQYF
>TRBJ2-1|NA|once|TRBV11-3
TGTGCCAGCAGCTTAGACCCATCCTACAATGAGCAGTTCTTC
CASSLDPSYNEQFF
>TRBJ1-1|NA|NA|TRBV11-3
TGTGCCAGCAGCTTAGACGGGATGTTGAACACTGAAGCTTTCTTT
CASSLDGMLNTEAFF
>TRBJ1-4|NA|NA|TRBV28
TGTGCCAGCAGTTTACACCCAAGGGGGGGGAATGAAAAACTGTTTTTT
CASSLHPRGGNEKLFF
>TRBJ2-1|TRBD1|NA|TRBV2
TGTGCCAGCAGAGACGGACAGGGAGCGTACAATGAGCAGTTCTTC
CASRDGQGAYNEQFF
>TRBJ1-1|NA|NA|TRBV3-1/TRBV3-2
TGTGCCAGCAGCCAAGGGGGGCGCGAAGCTTTCTTT
CASSQGGREAFF
>TRBJ2-2|TRBD1|NA|TRBV18
TGTGCCAGCTCACCTCGGACAGGGTCCGGGGAGCTGTTTTTT
CASSPRTGSGELFF
>TRBJ1-2|NA|NA|TRBV30
TGTGCCTGGAGTGTACCCCGACAGAATGGCTACACCTTC
CAWSVPRQNGYTF
>TRBJ1-2|NA|NA|TRBV6-5
TGTGCCAGCAGTTACCCCCGGGCCTCTACGGGGGGCTACACCTTC
CASSYPRASTGGYTF
>TRBJ1-1|NA|few|TRBV6-4
TGTGCCAGCAGTGAACAGGACAACACTGAAGCTTTCTTT
CASSEQDNTEAFF
>TRBJ2-1|NA|NA|TRBV4-2
TGTGCCAGCAGCCAAGAAGGGCGGGGGCTGGGGCGTGAGCAGTTCTTC
CASSQEGRGLGREQFF
>TRBJ1-3|NA|NA|TRBV7-2
TGTGCCAGCAGCCTATCCGGGGGTACTGGAAACACCATATATTTT
CASSLSGGTGNTIYF
>TRBJ1-1|NA|NA|TRBV4-1
TGCGCCAGCAGCCAAGAAATAATGAACACTGAAGCTTTCTTT
CASSQEIMNTEAFF
>TRBJ1-2|NA|once|TRBV19
TGTGCCAGTAGTATTGGCGATAACAGCTATGGCTACACCTTC
CASSIGDNSYGYTF
>TRBJ1-2|TRBD1|NA|TRBV14
TGTGCCAGCAGCCAAGATAGGGACAGTTATGGCTACACCTTC
CASSQDRDSYGYTF
>TRBJ1-5|NA|NA|TRBV7-8
TGTGCCAGCAGCCTAACCGGGGGGGCCGGGGACATCGCTGCCCAGCATTTT
CASSLTGGAGDIAAQHF
>TRBJ2-7|TRBD1|NA|TRBV27
TGTGCCAGCAGTCTCCCGGGACAGGGGTTCTACGAGCAGTACTTC
CASSLPGQGFYEQYF